This note documents a single T cell receptor (beta chain) sequence. Its antigen is not known. The sample comes from a study of long-term antiretroviral therapy in people with HIV. Broader study findings: The clones with expansion before ART were dominant in the repertoire at all time points.

This CDR3 is built from 14 residues. The germline gives CDR1 WNHNN, CDR2 SYGVQD (reference sequence). Trimming removed 6 bases from V and 1 base from J, with 12 bases in between. Samples were assayed with immunoSEQ v3.0 at survey level. Sequencing was performed with immunoSEQ multiplex PCR; in TCRdb, only in-frame clones are kept and a portion is missing. The table shows 40,000 to 50,000 clones, with approximately 94% occurring only once. Going into DNA extraction, samples held roughly 0.95-10 million cryopreserved PBMC. The TCR comes from a man aged 25 to 40 with HIV. This sample comprised unsorted PBMCs, obtained 9 to 9.5 years after starting antiretroviral therapy. The rearrangement uses TRBV10-1 and TRBJ1-1, with D hard to call. Here the CDR3 DNA reads TGCGCCAGCAGCTACTTTCGGGGGAACACTGAAGCTTTCTTT. Its translation: CASSYFRGNTEAFF.